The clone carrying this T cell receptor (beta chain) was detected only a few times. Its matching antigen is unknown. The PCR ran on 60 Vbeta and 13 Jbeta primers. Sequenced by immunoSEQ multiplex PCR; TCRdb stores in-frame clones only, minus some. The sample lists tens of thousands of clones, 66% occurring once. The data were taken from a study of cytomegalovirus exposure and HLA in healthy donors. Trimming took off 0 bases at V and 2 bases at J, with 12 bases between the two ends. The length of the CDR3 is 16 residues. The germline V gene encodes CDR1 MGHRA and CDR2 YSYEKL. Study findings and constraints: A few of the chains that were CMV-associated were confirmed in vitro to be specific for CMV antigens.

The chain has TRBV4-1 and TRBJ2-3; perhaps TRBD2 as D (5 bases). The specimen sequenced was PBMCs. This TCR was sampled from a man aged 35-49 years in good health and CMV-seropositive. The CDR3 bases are TGCGCCAGCAGCCAAGAGGGGAGATTTAACACAGATACGCAGTATTTT. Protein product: CASSQEGRFNTDTQYF.